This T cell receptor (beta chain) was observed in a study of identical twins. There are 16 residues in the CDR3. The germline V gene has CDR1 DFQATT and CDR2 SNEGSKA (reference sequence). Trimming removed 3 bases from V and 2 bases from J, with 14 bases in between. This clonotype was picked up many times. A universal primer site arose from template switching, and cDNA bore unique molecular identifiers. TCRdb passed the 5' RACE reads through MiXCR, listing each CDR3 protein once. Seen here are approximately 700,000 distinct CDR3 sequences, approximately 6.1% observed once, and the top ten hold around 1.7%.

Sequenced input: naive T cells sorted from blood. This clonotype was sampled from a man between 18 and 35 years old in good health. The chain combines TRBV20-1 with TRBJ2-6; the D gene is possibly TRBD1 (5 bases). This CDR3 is CSASAGQPPGANVLTF. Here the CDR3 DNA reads TGCAGTGCTAGCGCAGGGCAGCCTCCTGGGGCCAACGTCCTGACTTTC.